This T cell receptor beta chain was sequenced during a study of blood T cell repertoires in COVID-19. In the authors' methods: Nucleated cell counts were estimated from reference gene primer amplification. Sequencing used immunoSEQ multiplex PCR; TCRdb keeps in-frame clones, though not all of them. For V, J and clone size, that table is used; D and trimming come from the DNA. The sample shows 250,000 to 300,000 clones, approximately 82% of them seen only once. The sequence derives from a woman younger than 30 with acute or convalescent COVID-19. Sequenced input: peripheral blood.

CDR3 sequence reads: CASSPGDLPYNEQFF. CDR3 coding DNA: TGTGCCAGCAGCCCCGGGGACTTGCCATACAATGAGCAGTTCTTC. The V gene is TRBV11-3, the J gene TRBJ2-1, with TRBD2 as a possible D gene (6 bases). CDR1 is SGHNT, CDR2 YENEEA, per germline. V gave up 5 bases and J gave up 4 bases, with 15 bases separating them. CDR3 length equals 15 residues.